The T cell receptor (beta chain) described here comes from a study of blood T cell repertoires in COVID-19. Background on the study: Sample material is recorded as cDNA or gDNA derived from T cells, B-cell-depleted T cells, or PBMCs.

Germline CDR1 and CDR2: MDHEN and SYDVKM. This CDR3 region has 14 residues. V lost 5 bases to trimming and J lost 1 base, with 8 bases between them. Original processing methods: Counts of nucleated cells, estimated from reference gene primer amplification, were obtained. Produced via immunoSEQ multiplex PCR; TCRdb's table is partial and in-frame only. The DNA was the basis for D and trimming; V, J and clone size are from that table. The sample includes about 150,000 clones, roughly nine tenths of them seen just once. Sequencing was done on a sample of peripheral blood. The clonotype comes from a man between 18 and 29 years old with COVID-19, enrolled during active disease. The genes are TRBV28 and TRBJ2-2; no clear D. CDR3 nucleotide sequence: TGTGCCAGCAGTCTTTACAAGAACACCGGGGAGCTGTTTTTT. Translation: CASSLYKNTGELFF.